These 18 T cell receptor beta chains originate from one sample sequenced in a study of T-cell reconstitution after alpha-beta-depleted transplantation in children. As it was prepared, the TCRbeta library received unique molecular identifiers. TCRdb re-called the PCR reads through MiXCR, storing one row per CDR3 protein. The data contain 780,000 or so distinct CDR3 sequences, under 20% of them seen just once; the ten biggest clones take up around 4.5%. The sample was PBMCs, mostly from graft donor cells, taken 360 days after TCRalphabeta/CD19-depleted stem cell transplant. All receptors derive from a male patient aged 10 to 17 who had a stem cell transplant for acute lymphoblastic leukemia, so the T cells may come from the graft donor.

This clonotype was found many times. In nucleotides, the CDR3 is TGCAGCGTTGAAGGGGCCACTGAAGCTTTCTTT. Translation gives CSVEGATEAFF. V and J are TRBV29-1 and TRBJ1-1; D is uncertain. The CDR3 covers 11 residues. Per the germline V gene, CDR1 is SQVTM and CDR2 is ANQGSEA. V lost 1 base, J lost 4 bases, and 4 bases lay in between. The whole variable domain, filled in from reference TRBV29-1 and TRBJ1-1, reads SAVISQKPSRDICQRGTSLTIQCQVDSQVTMMFWYRQQPGQSLTLIATANQGSEATYESGFVIDKFPISRPNLTFSTLTVSNMSPEDSSIYLCSVEGATEAFFGQGTRLTVV.

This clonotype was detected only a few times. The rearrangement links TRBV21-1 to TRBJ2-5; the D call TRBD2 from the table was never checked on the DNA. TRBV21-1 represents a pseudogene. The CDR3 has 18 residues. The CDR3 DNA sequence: TGTGCCAGCAGCAAAGAAGGCAGCGGGAGTCCCTTTCAAGAGACCCAGTACTTC. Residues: CASSKEGSGSPFQETQYF.

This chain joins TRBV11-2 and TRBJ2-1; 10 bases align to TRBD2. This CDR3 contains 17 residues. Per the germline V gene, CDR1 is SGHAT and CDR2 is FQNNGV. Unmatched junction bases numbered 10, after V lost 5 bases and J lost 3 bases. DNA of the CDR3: TGTGCCAGCAGCCCCCTTTATAGCGGGAGGCTCTACAATGAGCAGTTCTTC. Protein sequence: CASSPLYSGRLYNEQFF.

CDR3 DNA: TGTGCCAGCAGCTTAGCGGGAGTGGGGCAGTTCTTC. It specifies CASSLAGVGQFF. The V call is TRBV7-2, the J call TRBJ2-1; D perhaps matches TRBD2 (5 bases). V dropped 0 bases and J dropped 12 bases, with 9 bases sitting between them. The CDR3 loop spans 12 amino acids. Germline V gives CDR1 SGHTA, CDR2 FQGNSA.

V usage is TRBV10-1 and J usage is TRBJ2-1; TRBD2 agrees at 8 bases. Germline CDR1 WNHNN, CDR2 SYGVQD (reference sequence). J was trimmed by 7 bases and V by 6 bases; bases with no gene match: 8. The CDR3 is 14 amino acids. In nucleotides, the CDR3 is TGCGCCAGCAGGGTAGCGGGATTATGGAATGAGCAGTTCTTC. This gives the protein CASRVAGLWNEQFF.

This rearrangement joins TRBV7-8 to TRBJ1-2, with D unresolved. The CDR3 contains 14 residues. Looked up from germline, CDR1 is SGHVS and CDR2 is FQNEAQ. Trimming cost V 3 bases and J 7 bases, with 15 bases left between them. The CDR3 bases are TGTGCCAGCAGCTTCAAATACGGAGAGGGTGGCTACACCTTC. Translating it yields CASSFKYGEGGYTF.

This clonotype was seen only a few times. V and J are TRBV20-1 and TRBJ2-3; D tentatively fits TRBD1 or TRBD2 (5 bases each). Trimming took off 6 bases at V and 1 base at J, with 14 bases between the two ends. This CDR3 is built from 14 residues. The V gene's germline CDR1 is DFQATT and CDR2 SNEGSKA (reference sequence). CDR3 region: CSADWGRRTDTQYF. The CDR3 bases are TGCAGTGCGGACTGGGGCCGTCGCACAGATACGCAGTATTTT.

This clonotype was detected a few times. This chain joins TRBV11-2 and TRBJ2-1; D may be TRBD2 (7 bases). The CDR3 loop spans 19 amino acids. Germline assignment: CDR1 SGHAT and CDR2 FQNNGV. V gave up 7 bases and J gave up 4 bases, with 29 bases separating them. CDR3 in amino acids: CASTHRGGQGLFNYNEQFF. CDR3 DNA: TGTGCCAGCACCCATAGGGGGGGGCAGGGGCTATTTAATTACAATGAGCAGTTCTTC.

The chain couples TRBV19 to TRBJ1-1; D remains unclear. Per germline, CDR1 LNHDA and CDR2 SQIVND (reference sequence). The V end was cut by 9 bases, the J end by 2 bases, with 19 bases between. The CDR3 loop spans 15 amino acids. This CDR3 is CASAPSEVLNTEAFF. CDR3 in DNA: TGTGCCAGCGCTCCTTCTGAGGTCCTAAACACTGAAGCTTTCTTT.

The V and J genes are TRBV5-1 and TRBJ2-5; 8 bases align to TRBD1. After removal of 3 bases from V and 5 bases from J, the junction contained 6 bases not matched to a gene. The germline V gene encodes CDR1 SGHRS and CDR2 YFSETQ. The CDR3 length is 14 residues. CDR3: CASSSGGSAETQYF. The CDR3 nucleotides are TGCGCCAGCAGCTCAGGGGGCTCGGCGGAGACCCAGTACTTC.

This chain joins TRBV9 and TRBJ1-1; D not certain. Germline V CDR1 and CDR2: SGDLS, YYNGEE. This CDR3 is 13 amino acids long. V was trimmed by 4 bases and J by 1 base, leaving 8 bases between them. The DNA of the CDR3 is TGTGCCAGCAGCCGGAGGTGGAACACTGAAGCTTTCTTT. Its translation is CASSRRWNTEAFF. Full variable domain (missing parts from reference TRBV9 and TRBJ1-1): DSGVTQTPKHLITATGQRVTLRCSPRSGDLSVYWYQQSLDQGLQFLIQYYNGEERAKGNILERFSAQQFPDLHSELNLSSLELGDSALYFCASSRRWNTEAFFGQGTRLTVV.

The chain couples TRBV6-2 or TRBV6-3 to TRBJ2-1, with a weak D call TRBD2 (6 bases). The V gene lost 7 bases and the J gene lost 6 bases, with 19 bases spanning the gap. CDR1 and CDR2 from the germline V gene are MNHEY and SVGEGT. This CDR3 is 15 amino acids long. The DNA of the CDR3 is TGTGCCAGCACTGGACTCCGGCGGGGTGGCAATGAGCAGTTCTTC. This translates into CASTGLRRGGNEQFF.

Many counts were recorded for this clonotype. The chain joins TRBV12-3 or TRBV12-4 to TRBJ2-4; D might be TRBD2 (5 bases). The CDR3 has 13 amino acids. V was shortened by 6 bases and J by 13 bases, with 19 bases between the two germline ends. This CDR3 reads CASSGLGKGRQYF. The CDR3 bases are TGTGCCAGCAGCGGACTTGGTAAAGGTAGACAGTACTTC.

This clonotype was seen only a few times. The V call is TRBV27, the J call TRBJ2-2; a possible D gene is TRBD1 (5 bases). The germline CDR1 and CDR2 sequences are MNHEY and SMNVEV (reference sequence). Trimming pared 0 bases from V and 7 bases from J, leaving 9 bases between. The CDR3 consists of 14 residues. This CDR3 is CASSLSAGRGELFF. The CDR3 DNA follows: TGTGCCAGCAGTTTATCGGCAGGGCGCGGGGAGCTGTTTTTT.

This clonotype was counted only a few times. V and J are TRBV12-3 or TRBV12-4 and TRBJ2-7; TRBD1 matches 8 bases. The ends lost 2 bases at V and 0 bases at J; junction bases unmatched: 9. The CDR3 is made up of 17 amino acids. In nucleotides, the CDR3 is TGTGCCAGCAGTTTAAGGATGGGGACAGGCTTCTCCTACGAGCAGTACTTC. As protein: CASSLRMGTGFSYEQYF.

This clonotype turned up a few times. The CDR3 sequence: CASSIDHWRGTYNEQFF. CDR3 in DNA: TGTGCCAGTAGTATAGATCACTGGCGAGGGACTTACAATGAGCAGTTCTTC. The genes are TRBV19 and TRBJ2-1, with D possibly TRBD2 on 6 matching bases. V gave up 0 bases and J gave up 4 bases, with 16 bases separating them. CDR3 size: 17 residues. In germline, CDR1 is LNHDA, CDR2 SQIVND (reference sequence). The full variable domain, its missing parts supplied by reference TRBV19 and TRBJ2-1, is DGGITQSPKYLFRKEGQNVTLSCEQNLNHDAMYWYRQDPGQGLRLIYYSQIVNDFQKGDIAEGYSVSREKKESFPLTVTSAQKNPTAFYLCASSIDHWRGTYNEQFFGPGTRLTVL.

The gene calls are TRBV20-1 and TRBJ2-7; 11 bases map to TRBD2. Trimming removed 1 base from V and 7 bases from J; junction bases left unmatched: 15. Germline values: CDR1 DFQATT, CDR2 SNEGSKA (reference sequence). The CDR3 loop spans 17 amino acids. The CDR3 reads CSARGRLAGSPGVEQYF. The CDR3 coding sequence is TGCAGTGCTAGAGGGCGACTAGCGGGAAGCCCTGGGGTGGAGCAGTACTTC.

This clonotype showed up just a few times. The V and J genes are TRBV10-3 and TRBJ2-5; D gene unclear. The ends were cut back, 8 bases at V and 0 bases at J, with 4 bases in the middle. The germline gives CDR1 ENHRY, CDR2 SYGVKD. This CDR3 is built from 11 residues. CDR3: CAIGNQETQYF. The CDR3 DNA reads TGTGCCATCGGGAACCAAGAGACCCAGTACTTC.